The present TCR beta chain was sequenced within a study of Ad26.COV2.S vaccination and SARS-CoV-2 variants. Overall study: Administration of Ad26.COV2.S was intramuscular, either once or twice 56 days apart.

Stated treatment: 15 to 20 received Ad26.COV2.S at low or high dose, single or two shots; a few received placebo; per-sample allocation not given. Samples analyzed were those drawn on day 63 after the first vaccine or placebo injection. Sequencing used immunoSEQ multiplex PCR; TCRdb keeps in-frame clones, though not all of them. This sample has 450,000 to 550,000 clones, with about 89% found just once. Regarding the study as a whole: Among vaccine recipients, spike-specific TCR breadth exceeded that of placebo recipients. Vaccinated and placebo-treated recipients had similar non-spike TCR breadth.

The germline V gene has CDR1 MNHNS and CDR2 SASEGT. This CDR3 contains 12 residues. Deletions cut 1 base from V and 4 bases from J, with 4 bases between. Turning to this clone: What it binds is not known.

The gene calls are TRBV6-1 and TRBJ1-2; D gene unclear. Sequencing was performed on peripheral blood, taken in a trial of Ad26.COV2.S vaccine versus placebo. The source of this sequence is a person aged 18 to 65 who received the Ad26.COV2.S COVID-19 vaccine or a placebo. The CDR3 sequence: CASSEVPYGYTF. CDR3 sequence (DNA): TGTGCCAGCAGTGAAGTGCCCTATGGCTACACCTTC.